Below are 31 T cell receptor beta chains sequenced from a single sample in a study of T cell changes during pregnancy in multiple sclerosis. Measured with immunoSEQ multiplex PCR; TCRdb has only the in-frame clones, and not every one. This sample has around 60,000 clones, with 93% found just once. The source was peripheral blood, collected after pregnancy. Receptors were obtained from a female donor with multiple sclerosis, enrolled in a pregnancy study.

The V and J genes are TRBV4-3 and TRBJ2-5; possible D gene TRBD1, 5 bases. This CDR3 region has 13 residues. The V end lost 2 bases, the J end lost 4 bases, and 8 bases lay between the germline ends. The germline gives CDR1 LGHNA, CDR2 YSLEER. The CDR3 is CASSQNRGETQYF. The CDR3, as DNA: TGCGCCAGCAGCCAAAATAGGGGAGAGACCCAGTACTTC.

The V call is TRBV7-9, the J call TRBJ1-2, with D possibly matching TRBD1 (5 bases). The CDR3 spans 16 residues. Germline CDR1 and CDR2: SEHNR and FQNEAQ (reference sequence). Trimming removed 3 bases at V and 5 bases at J, with 19 bases between. Here the CDR3 DNA reads TGTGCCAGCAGCTTCGGGGGTTCGAAAACAGGTTATGGCTACACCTTC. Protein product: CASSFGGSKTGYGYTF.

As to this clone: At one boundary the junction diverges from the germline segment, which might be a read error. The chain recombines TRBV6-5 with TRBJ1-2; TRBD1 is a possible D gene (6 bases). Germline CDR1 is MNHEY and CDR2 is SVGAGI. This CDR3 has 15 residues. The CDR3 DNA reads as TGTGCCAGCAGTCCCCCGACAGGACGTAACGATGGCTACACCTTC. It codes for CASSPPTGRNDGYTF.

The chain links TRBV6-1 to TRBJ2-1, with 12 nucleotides matching TRBD2. J was trimmed by 6 bases and V by 4 bases; bases with no gene match: 1. The CDR3 has 14 residues. Germline lookup yields CDR1 MNHNS and CDR2 SASEGT. CDR3 sequence (DNA): TGTGCCAGCAGTGCTAGCGGGAGGGCCAATGAGCAGTTCTTC. Its protein is CASSASGRANEQFF.

This clone was seen once. The rearrangement uses TRBV11-2 and TRBJ2-7, with D possibly being TRBD2 (6 bases). V lost 4 bases and J lost 4, with 14 bases in between. This CDR3 has 14 residues. Germline V gives CDR1 SGHAT, CDR2 FQNNGV. CDR3 protein: CASSSSRERYEQYF. DNA for the CDR3: TGTGCCAGCAGCTCCTCTCGGGAGCGGTACGAGCAGTACTTC.

The CDR3 DNA reads as TGCAGCGTTGCGGCGGGAAGCACAGATACGCAGTATTTT. Translated: CSVAAGSTDTQYF. V gene TRBV29-1 combines with J gene TRBJ2-3; the D gene is possibly TRBD2 (6 bases). The CDR3 runs to 13 residues. Trimming shortened V by 4 bases and J by 0 bases, and 8 bases separated the two germline ends. The germline V gene has CDR1 SQVTM and CDR2 ANQGSEA.

This sequence joins TRBV18 and TRBJ1-5; TRBD1 matches 7 bases. The J segment lost 2 bases and the V segment lost 1 base, leaving 8 bases of the junction unmatched. This CDR3 contains 17 residues. Germline V lookup: CDR1 KGHSH, CDR2 LQKENI. The CDR3 DNA reads TGTGCCAGCTCACCACGACAGGGCCTGACTGGCAATCAGCCCCAGCATTTT. This gives the protein CASSPRQGLTGNQPQHF.

The chain is built from TRBV19 and TRBJ2-1; D is perhaps TRBD2 (5 bases). Germline V lookup: CDR1 LNHDA, CDR2 SQIVND (reference sequence). The CDR3 is 16 residues long. V gave up 6 bases and J gave up 4 bases, with 19 bases separating them. This chain's CDR3 is CASRPLRAGLYNEQFF. In nucleotides, the CDR3 is TGTGCCAGTAGACCCCTCCGGGCGGGTCTGTACAATGAGCAGTTCTTC.

This clone was picked up one time. The chain combines TRBV5-1 with TRBJ1-4, with D unresolved. The germline CDR1 and CDR2 sequences are SGHRS and YFSETQ. The CDR3 has 16 amino acids. Trimming took off 4 bases at V and 3 bases at J, with 16 bases between the two ends. CDR3 sequence (DNA): TGCGCCAGCAGCGTCTCCCCGGGGTCAGCTAATGAAAAACTGTTTTTT. It specifies CASSVSPGSANEKLFF.

This sequence joins TRBV6-5 and TRBJ2-5, with a possible D match to TRBD1 (6 bases). V lost 5 bases and J 4 bases, leaving 8 bases between the germline ends. Germline CDR1 is MNHEY and CDR2 is SVGAGI. The CDR3 has 12 residues. CDR3 bases: TGTGCCAGCAGTACAGGGATAGAGACCCAGTACTTC. Its protein product is CASSTGIETQYF.

The chain links TRBV9 to TRBJ2-1; 7 nucleotides line up with TRBD1. With V trimmed by 4 bases and J by 1 base, 5 bases remained unmatched. This CDR3 has 15 residues. Germline CDR1 reads SGDLS; CDR2 reads YYNGEE. The CDR3 DNA reads TGTGCCAGCAGCACCGGGACAGCTTCCTACAATGAGCAGTTCTTC. Amino acids: CASSTGTASYNEQFF.

The chain uses TRBV5-4 and TRBJ2-3; unclear D gene. This CDR3 is built from 12 residues. The ends were cut back, 0 bases at V and 8 bases at J, with 7 bases in the middle. The germline V gene has CDR1 SGHNT and CDR2 YYREEE (reference sequence). CDR3 protein: CASSLDERTQYF. The CDR3 DNA sequence: TGTGCCAGCAGCTTGGACGAGCGTACGCAGTATTTT.

J is TRBJ2-4 and V is TRBV2; 9 nucleotides match TRBD2. CDR3 length equals 14 residues. V dropped 4 bases and J dropped 12; count of bases not matched to a gene: 10. CDR1 and CDR2 (germline): SNHLY, FYNNEI. CDR3 residues: CASSGLGLAFNQYF. Written as DNA, the CDR3 is TGTGCCAGCAGTGGATTGGGACTAGCTTTCAATCAGTACTTC.

The V call is TRBV30, the J call TRBJ1-2, with 10 bases lining up with TRBD1. The CDR3 consists of 12 residues. The germline V gene has CDR1 GTSNPN and CDR2 SVGIG (reference sequence). The CDR3 here is CAGDRGPYGYTF. CDR3 in DNA: TGTGCTGGAGACAGGGGGCCTTATGGCTACACCTTC.

In the case of this clone: A read error may produce the germline difference seen at one junction end. The V call is TRBV19, the J call TRBJ2-1; 10 bases agree with TRBD2. The CDR3 is made up of 15 amino acids. Germline values: CDR1 LNHDA, CDR2 SQIVND (reference sequence). The DNA for the CDR3 is TGTGCCAGTAGTCACGGACTAGCGGCATACAATGGGCAGTTCTTC. Protein product: CASSHGLAAYNGQFF.

The chain joins TRBV7-9 to TRBJ2-1, with D tentatively TRBD2 (7 bases). The CDR3 consists of 14 residues. Trimming took 10 bases from V and 6 from J, leaving 19 bases between them. From germline, CDR1 is SEHNR and CDR2 FQNEAQ (reference sequence). The CDR3 DNA sequence: TGTGCCAACGAGGGGGGGGAGTTACGCAATGAGCAGTTCTTC. Translating gives CANEGGELRNEQFF.

This CDR3 is CASSPTLAGLSYEQFF. CDR3 nucleotides: TGTGCCAGCAGTCCGACTCTAGCGGGATTATCCTATGAGCAGTTCTTC. V and J are TRBV27 and TRBJ2-1; 9 nucleotides agree with TRBD2. The CDR3 has 16 residues. V shed 5 bases, J shed 8 bases, and the junction held 13 bases outside the gene matches. In germline, CDR1 is MNHEY, CDR2 SMNVEV (reference sequence).

Only one count was recorded for this clone. V is TRBV27 and J is TRBJ1-2; D gene ambiguous. Germline CDR1 reads MNHEY; CDR2 reads SMNVEV (reference sequence). The CDR3 totals 17 residues. Between the trimmed V and J ends, which lost 5 bases and 7 bases, there was a span of 26 bases. The CDR3 DNA reads TGTGCCAGCAGTCACGCCCCCCGGGGAGCCGTGTTTGGTGGCTACACCTTC. It is translated as CASSHAPRGAVFGGYTF.

This sequence joins TRBV6-5 and TRBJ1-2; a possible D gene is TRBD1 (5 bases). The length of the CDR3 is 13 residues. V was cut by 6 bases and J by 4 bases, with 12 bases left in between. CDR1 is MNHEY, CDR2 SVGAGI, per germline. CDR3 nucleotide sequence: TGTGCCAGCAGGATGATGGGGGGCTATGGCTACACCTTC. This translates into CASRMMGGYGYTF.

The gene calls are TRBV15 and TRBJ2-7; the match to TRBD2 covers 8 bases. This CDR3 is 17 amino acids long. The junction had 12 bases not matched to a gene; V was cut back by 1 base and J by 4 bases. Germline-derived CDR1 and CDR2 are LNHNV and YYDKDF (reference sequence). CDR3: CATSRVVGAGEGYEQYF. As DNA, the CDR3 is TGTGCCACCAGCAGAGTGGTGGGAGCGGGAGAAGGGTACGAGCAGTACTTC.

The chain is built from TRBV7-2 and TRBJ2-2; TRBD1 aligns across 10 bases. This CDR3 is 15 amino acids long. Germline CDR1 SGHTA, CDR2 FQGNSA. Germline trimming cut 4 bases from V and 5 bases from J; bases unmatched to any gene: 4. CDR3 protein: CASSSRQGATGELFF. CDR3 DNA sequence: TGTGCCAGCAGCTCTCGACAGGGGGCAACCGGGGAGCTGTTTTTT.

This clone was found a few times. In DNA, the CDR3 is TGTGCCAGCAGCCGCGAAGTGGGGCGCGGTGGCTACACCTTC. Translating gives CASSREVGRGGYTF. The rearrangement links TRBV7-3 to TRBJ1-2; D is perhaps TRBD1 (5 bases). This CDR3 is 14 amino acids long. Trimming took 5 bases from V and 7 from J, leaving 17 bases between them. Germline V gives CDR1 SGHTA, CDR2 FQGTGA.

V is TRBV5-6 and J is TRBJ1-2; D may be TRBD1 (5 bases). Germline CDR1 is SGHDT and CDR2 is YYEEEE. Trimming stripped 6 bases from V and 7 bases from J, with 13 bases between. This CDR3 is 12 amino acids long. In nucleotides, the CDR3 is TGTGCCAGCAACTTCCGGGGGGGTGGCTACACCTTC. This translates into CASNFRGGGYTF. The variable domain in full, completed from reference TRBV5-6 and TRBJ1-2, reads DAGVTQSPTHLIKTRGQQVTLRCSPKSGHDTVSWYQQALGQGPQFIFQYYEEEERQRGNFPDRFSGHQFPNYSSELNVNALLLGDSALYLCASNFRGGGYTFGSGTRLTVV.

The V and J genes are TRBV7-2 and TRBJ1-1; D call uncertain. This CDR3 has 12 amino acids. Germline CDR1 is SGHTA and CDR2 is FQGNSA. Trimming left V 3 bases short and J 4 bases short, with 6 bases between. For the CDR3, the DNA is TGTGCCAGCAGCTTCGGGGTCACTGAAGCTTTCTTT. It specifies CASSFGVTEAFF.

CDR3 loop: CASGSGVFTGELFF. CDR3 in DNA: TGTGCCAGCGGGAGTGGAGTTTTCACCGGGGAGCTGTTTTTT. The chain combines TRBV11-2 with TRBJ2-2; possibly TRBD2 for D (5 bases). Trimming cost V 8 bases and J 4 bases, with 14 bases left between them. CDR3 size: 14 residues. Per the germline V gene, CDR1 is SGHAT and CDR2 is FQNNGV.

This rearrangement joins TRBV7-9 to TRBJ2-1; 9 bases agree with TRBD2. Germline assignment: CDR1 SEHNR and CDR2 FQNEAQ (reference sequence). The CDR3 has 15 amino acids. Trimming cost V 5 bases and J 7 bases; bases outside gene matches: 9. The CDR3 nucleotides are TGTGCCAGCAGCGAAGGTAGCGGGAGAAAAAATGAGCAGTTCTTC. Translating gives CASSEGSGRKNEQFF.

Details on this clone: An end of the junction differs from the germline gene, which may be a read error. The chain couples TRBV7-7 to TRBJ2-2; unclear D gene. Germline values: CDR1 SSHAT, CDR2 FNYEAQ (reference sequence). This CDR3 has 14 amino acids. The CDR3 region has the DNA TGTGCTAGCAGCTCAGGCTTGAACACCGGGGAGCTGTTTTTT. It encodes CASSSGLNTGELFF.

The CDR3 reads CASKKLGYGYTF. The CDR3, as DNA: TGTGCCAGCAAGAAACTAGGCTATGGCTACACCTTC. The V and J genes are TRBV6-5 and TRBJ1-2; D is undetermined. V was pared by 7 bases and J by 4 bases, with 10 bases between. This CDR3 comprises 12 residues. Germline CDR1 MNHEY, CDR2 SVGAGI.

The rearrangement joins TRBV14 to TRBJ2-7; a possible D gene is TRBD2 (5 bases). V shed 4 bases and J shed 6 bases, with 19 bases lying between them. Germline CDR1 is SGHDN and CDR2 is FVKESK. CDR3 length: 15 amino acids. The CDR3 protein is CASSPTMKFRGEQYF. The CDR3, as DNA: TGTGCCAGCAGCCCGACTATGAAATTTAGAGGCGAGCAGTACTTC.

The chain has TRBV29-1 and TRBJ1-2; D gene uncertain. From germline, CDR1 is SQVTM and CDR2 ANQGSEA. This CDR3 is 14 amino acids long. V shed 6 bases and J shed 6 bases, with 20 bases lying between them. The CDR3 DNA is TGCAGCGTCTTACGGCAAGCGGGCGGCGATGGCTACACCTTC. Protein product: CSVLRQAGGDGYTF. Combining the CDR3 with reference TRBV29-1 and TRBJ1-2 gives the whole variable domain SAVISQKPSRDICQRGTSLTIQCQVDSQVTMMFWYRQQPGQSLTLIATANQGSEATYESGFVIDKFPISRPNLTFSTLTVSNMSPEDSSIYLCSVLRQAGGDGYTFGSGTRLTVV.

The chain uses TRBV5-5 and TRBJ2-7; 8 positions match TRBD2. This CDR3 has 16 residues. Germline V gene lookup returns CDR1 SGHKS and CDR2 YYEKEE (reference sequence). Unmatched junction bases numbered 9, after V lost 0 bases and J lost 4 bases. The CDR3: CASSLDGRALGYEQYF. The CDR3, as DNA: TGTGCCAGCAGCTTGGACGGGAGGGCCCTCGGATACGAGCAGTACTTC.